One and the same sample provided the 21 T cell receptor beta chains below, sequenced in a study of CD8 T cells in Susac syndrome. An input of roughly 0.5 to 1 ug of RNA was subjected to reverse transcription using random hexamers. TCRdb reprocessed the immunoSEQ multiplex PCR reads via MiXCR and lists one record per CDR3 protein. The repertoire holds 170,000 or so distinct CDR3 sequences, with roughly 96% as singletons. Sequenced: CD8+ T cells from PBMCs. All receptors derive from a human donor with multiple sclerosis.

The chain joins TRBV30 to TRBJ1-5; no clear D. This CDR3 comprises 15 residues. Per the germline V gene, CDR1 is GTSNPN and CDR2 is SVGIG (reference sequence). Trimming took off 3 bases at V and 0 bases at J, with 12 bases between the two ends. CDR3 bases: TGTGCCTGGAGACCGGGATTATATAGCAATCAGCCCCAGCATTTT. As protein: CAWRPGLYSNQPQHF. Full variable domain (rest looked up from reference TRBV30 and TRBJ1-5): SQTIHQWPATLVQPVGSPLSLECTVEGTSNPNLYWYRQAAGRGLQLLFYSVGIGQISSEVPQNLSASRPQDRQFILSSKKLLLSDSGFYLCAWRPGLYSNQPQHFGDGTRLSIL.

The rearrangement links TRBV2 to TRBJ2-5; 10 bases map to TRBD1. Germline trimming cut 9 bases from V and 5 bases from J; bases unmatched to any gene: 9. In germline, CDR1 is SNHLY, CDR2 FYNNEI. CDR3 length: 14 residues. CDR3 coding DNA: TGTGCCAGTAAGGGACAGGGGTGGTCGGAGACCCAGTACTTC. Its protein is CASKGQGWSETQYF.

This clonotype was observed once. This sequence joins TRBV5-6 and TRBJ1-2, with D uncertain. Germline V lookup: CDR1 SGHDT, CDR2 YYEEEE. Trimming removed 3 bases at V and 6 bases at J, with 12 bases between. The length of the CDR3 is 13 residues. This CDR3 reads CASSWTPEDGYTF. The CDR3 DNA sequence: TGTGCCAGCAGCTGGACGCCCGAGGATGGCTACACCTTC.

The rearrangement links TRBV7-3 to TRBJ2-7; D is possibly TRBD1 or TRBD2 (5 bases each). V dropped 5 bases and J dropped 6 bases, with 17 bases sitting between them. CDR1 is SGHTA and CDR2 is FQGTGA in the germline V gene. The CDR3 totals 14 residues. CDR3 sequence: CASSLTGGGREQYF. In nucleotides, the CDR3 is TGTGCCAGCAGCCTTACAGGTGGAGGCCGCGAGCAGTACTTC.

This chain connects TRBV28 to TRBJ2-1, with 10 bases fitting TRBD2. The CDR3 covers 16 residues. With V trimmed by 7 bases and J by 5 bases, 11 bases remained unmatched. Germline V gene lookup returns CDR1 MDHEN and CDR2 SYDVKM. The CDR3 is CASTQPGTSANNEQFF. CDR3 in DNA: TGTGCCAGCACGCAACCGGGGACTAGCGCCAACAATGAGCAGTTCTTC.

The rearrangement joins TRBV9 to TRBJ2-2; 8 bases line up with TRBD1. Germline V gives CDR1 SGDLS, CDR2 YYNGEE. The CDR3 runs 16 residues. The J segment lost 4 bases and the V segment lost 3 bases, leaving 8 bases of the junction unmatched. The CDR3 loop is CASSDPRGLITGELFF. In DNA, the CDR3 is TGTGCCAGCAGCGATCCCAGGGGGCTGATCACCGGGGAGCTGTTTTTT. The full variable domain, its missing parts supplied by reference TRBV9 and TRBJ2-2, is DSGVTQTPKHLITATGQRVTLRCSPRSGDLSVYWYQQSLDQGLQFLIQYYNGEERAKGNILERFSAQQFPDLHSELNLSSLELGDSALYFCASSDPRGLITGELFFGEGSRLTVL.

V usage is TRBV12-3 or TRBV12-4 and J usage is TRBJ2-1; no definite D call. Trimming pared 3 bases from V and 0 bases from J, leaving 6 bases between. The CDR3 has 14 amino acids. Here the CDR3 DNA reads TGTGCCAGCAGTTTCCCTTACTCCTACAATGAGCAGTTCTTC. Translated: CASSFPYSYNEQFF.

This clonotype has just one count. The rearrangement joins TRBV5-4 to TRBJ2-3; maybe TRBD2 (6 bases). The CDR3 extends over 16 amino acids. In germline, CDR1 is SGHNT, CDR2 YYREEE (reference sequence). Trimming cost V 3 bases and J 1 base, with 15 bases left between them. The CDR3: CASSWASRRGTDTQYF. In DNA form, the CDR3 reads TGTGCCAGCAGCTGGGCATCTAGGAGGGGCACAGATACGCAGTATTTT.

V is TRBV4-1 and J is TRBJ2-1, with D maybe TRBD1 (5 bases). This CDR3 spans 14 amino acids. The germline V and J ends were trimmed by 4 bases and 3 bases, with 10 bases remaining between them. The V gene's germline CDR1 is MGHRA and CDR2 YSYEKL. Written as DNA, the CDR3 is TGCGCCAGCAGCCTGACGACAGACTACAATGAGCAGTTCTTC. This gives the protein CASSLTTDYNEQFF.

Note on this clonotype: An end of the junction differs from the germline gene, which may be a read error. The J gene is TRBJ2-3, the V gene TRBV29-1; no firm D call. The length of the CDR3 is 11 residues. Germline CDR1 and CDR2: SQVTM and ANQGSEA. The CDR3 reads CSVEDIGTQYF. The CDR3 DNA is TGCAGCGTCGAAGACATCGGTACGCAGTATTTT.

The chain links TRBV29-1 to TRBJ1-1; D perhaps matches TRBD1 (5 bases). The V and J ends lost 7 bases and 0 bases respectively, with 9 bases between them. Germline V CDR1 and CDR2: SQVTM, ANQGSEA. The CDR3 is 12 amino acids. Here the CDR3 reads CSATGLNTEAFF. DNA for the CDR3: TGCAGCGCCACAGGCCTGAACACTGAAGCTTTCTTT.

The chain employs TRBV6-1 and TRBJ2-1; D is unresolved. V was pared by 2 bases and J by 9 bases, with 8 bases between. This CDR3 has 12 amino acids. The germline CDR1 and CDR2 sequences are MNHNS and SASEGT. CDR3 sequence: CASSEWLLEQFF. The CDR3, as DNA: TGTGCCAGCAGTGAATGGTTGCTTGAGCAGTTCTTC.

This rearrangement joins TRBV28 to TRBJ2-7; maybe TRBD1 (5 bases). The CDR3 length is 14 residues. The germline V gene has CDR1 MDHEN and CDR2 SYDVKM. V lost 6 bases and J 6 bases, leaving 18 bases between the germline ends. CDR3 protein: CASRLLQGSGEQYF. The CDR3 bases are TGTGCCAGCAGACTCCTTCAGGGATCTGGCGAGCAGTACTTC.

The chain is built from TRBV29-1 and TRBJ1-1; D unclear. Per germline, CDR1 SQVTM and CDR2 ANQGSEA. Trimming shortened V by 3 bases and J by 2 bases, and 16 bases separated the two germline ends. The CDR3 spans 15 residues. Here the CDR3 reads CSVDMGREVNTEAFF. For the CDR3, the DNA is TGCAGCGTTGATATGGGTAGGGAGGTTAACACTGAAGCTTTCTTT.

J is TRBJ2-6 and V is TRBV25-1, with TRBD2 matching 14 bases. J lost 3 bases, V lost 6 bases, and 1 base had no gene match. Germline V gene sequence: CDR1 MGHDK, CDR2 SYGVNS. The CDR3 runs 16 residues. DNA for the CDR3: TGTGCCAGCAGAGGACTAGCGGGAGGTGGGGCCAACGTCCTGACTTTC. Residues: CASRGLAGGGANVLTF.

This sequence joins TRBV11-2 and TRBJ2-1, with a weak D call TRBD2 (6 bases). Trimming removed 5 bases from V and 6 bases from J, with 14 bases in between. This CDR3 is built from 14 residues. In germline, CDR1 is SGHAT, CDR2 FQNNGV. CDR3 amino acids: CASSRAGNSNEQFF. The CDR3 DNA sequence: TGTGCCAGCAGCCGGGCGGGGAATTCCAATGAGCAGTTCTTC.

There are a few counts of this clonotype. V gene TRBV12-3 or TRBV12-4 combines with J gene TRBJ2-3, with unresolved D. Between the trimmed V and J ends, which lost 4 bases and 6 bases, there was a span of 8 bases. CDR3 size: 12 residues. The CDR3 spells CASSSTTDTQYF. The CDR3 bases are TGTGCCAGCAGTTCAACGACGGATACGCAGTATTTT.

The chain links TRBV27 to TRBJ2-7; D possibly corresponds to TRBD2 (5 bases). V was cut by 2 bases and J by 4 bases, with 9 bases left in between. Germline values: CDR1 MNHEY, CDR2 SMNVEV (reference sequence). CDR3 length equals 13 residues. The CDR3 loop is CASSLRTRYEQYF. The CDR3 nucleotides read TGTGCCAGCAGTTTACGGACTCGTTACGAGCAGTACTTC.

The rearrangement joins TRBV4-2 to TRBJ2-7; D is perhaps TRBD2 (5 bases). The CDR3 totals 14 residues. Germline-derived CDR1 and CDR2 are LGHNA and YNFKEQ. Trimming removed 3 bases at V and 4 bases at J, with 13 bases between. CDR3 amino acids: CASSHRTAGYEQYF. As DNA, the CDR3 is TGTGCCAGCAGCCATAGGACTGCCGGGTACGAGCAGTACTTC.

The CDR3 nucleotides read TGCAGCGCTACCGGGACACCCACCGGGGGGAGTGAAGCTTTCTTT. Its protein product is CSATGTPTGGSEAFF. The J gene is TRBJ1-1, the V gene TRBV29-1; possible D gene TRBD1, 6 bases. Germline CDR1 SQVTM, CDR2 ANQGSEA. Trimming took off 7 bases at V and 7 bases at J, with 25 bases between the two ends. The CDR3 totals 15 residues. The whole variable domain, remainder taken from reference TRBV29-1 and TRBJ1-1, is SAVISQKPSRDICQRGTSLTIQCQVDSQVTMMFWYRQQPGQSLTLIATANQGSEATYESGFVIDKFPISRPNLTFSTLTVSNMSPEDSSIYLCSATGTPTGGSEAFFGQGTRLTVV.

The V call is TRBV2, the J call TRBJ2-7; D not certain. Trimming pared 7 bases from V and 5 bases from J, leaving 9 bases between. The germline V gene encodes CDR1 SNHLY and CDR2 FYNNEI. The CDR3 contains 11 residues. The CDR3 here is CASTVADEQYF. The CDR3 DNA follows: TGTGCCAGCACTGTTGCCGACGAGCAGTACTTC.